This T cell receptor (beta chain) emerged from a study of T-cell memory formation after mild COVID-19 (dated by TCRdb to 2020 to 2022). Some background on the complete study: TCR sequence clusters from the two donors were largely donor specific. In two donors, T-cell clones that expanded and contracted after mild COVID-19 were tracked by sequencing TCRalpha and TCRbeta repertoires over time. The cohort comprised two young, previously healthy adult volunteers, one female and one male. Results and caveats for the whole study, not just this receptor: SARS-CoV-2 specificity of the second-wave clones peaking on day 37 was not confirmed. From day 15 to 85, contracting clones showed balanced CD4/CD8 phenotypes, whereas a second wave of clones that expanded from day 15 to 37 leaned towards CD4+. Some responding clones were detected in pre-infection memory, which suggested that pre-existing cross-reactive memory T cells had joined the SARS-CoV-2 response. The study covered only a couple of mild cases, and larger cohorts including severe cases with pre-infection samples were considered necessary. Contracting CD4+ clones were located mainly in the CM and EM memory subsets, whereas CD8+ clones were found to be enriched in EMRA.

Unmatched junction bases come to 1, with V trimmed by 4 bases and J by 5 bases. Including the terminal cysteine and phenylalanine, the CDR3 comprises 13 residues. Here the CDR3 DNA is all that survives: 39 bases in frame from base 1. The CDR1 and CDR2 encoded by the germline V gene are SGHAT and FQNNGV. This clonotype has a single count. Its recognized antigen is unknown. A read error may explain this, as a much larger clone is one base away. These reads were obtained on an Illumina NovaSeq 6000. cDNA libraries for TCRalpha and TCRbeta were prepared by 5'RACE using constant-segment primers, with sample barcodes and unique molecular identifiers added. Trizol reagent was used to extract RNA from every sample. Libraries were amplified in two PCR steps, with a second sample barcode and Illumina TruSeq adapters added in the second step. The libraries were sequenced on an Illumina NovaSeq using 2 x 150 bp paired-end reads. As for the authors' bioinformatics: Reads were demultiplexed and collapsed into UMI-guided consensus sequences with migec v1.2.7. Using mixcr v2.1.11, UMI consensuses were aligned to TRA and TRB V and J templates and then assembled into clonotypes. A clonotype was counted as expanded or contracted only when both edgeR and NoisET called the clonotype significant, with the noise models trained on biological replicates. For edgeR calls, the cutoffs were a false discovery rate-adjusted p below 0.01 and a log2 fold-change threshold of 1. PCA with hierarchical clustering of max-normalized trajectories of the 1000 most abundant clonotypes was used as exploratory dynamics analysis. Separately sequenced CD4+ and CD8+ repertoires were used to assign a CD4 or CD8 phenotype to each responding clone. TCRdb cleaned the public reads at Q25 with fastp, built clones with MiXCR and kept in-frame beta chains. Merged by CDR3 protein, the rows form single entries marked with the most common genes and DNA. In this record, the V and J calls reflect TCRdb's handling and not the investigators' own analysis. The sample yields around 300,000 distinct CDR3 sequences; 10% to 15% were counted once. Of the sample, roughly 23% is held by the ten largest clones.

Ficoll-Paque density gradient centrifugation was used to isolate PBMCs. This receptor was obtained from a man between 18 and 29 years old who had mild COVID-19 (a few samples of this study predate the infection). The sample titles of this study are shuffled in the database, so cell type and time point are left out; the donor was told from shared clones. The material sequenced was PBMCs or a T cell subset sorted from them (not recorded which). The chain is assembled from TRBV11-2 and TRBJ2-1; 8 bases in the junction line up with TRBD2. The DNA sequence is TGTGCCAGCAGCTCGGGACTAGACAATGAGCAGTTCTTC. Its translation reads: CASSSGLDNEQFF.